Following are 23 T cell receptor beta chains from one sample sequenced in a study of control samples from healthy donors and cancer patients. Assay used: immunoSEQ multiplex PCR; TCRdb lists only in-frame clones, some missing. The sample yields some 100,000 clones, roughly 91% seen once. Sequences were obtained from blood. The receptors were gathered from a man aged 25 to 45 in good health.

The CDR3 is CASSYSGGNYGYTF. The CDR3 nucleotides read TGTGCCAGCAGTTACAGCGGGGGGAACTATGGCTACACCTTC. The chain combines TRBV6-5 with TRBJ1-2; tentatively, D is TRBD1 (5 bases). The CDR3 loop spans 14 amino acids. The V end lost 2 bases, the J end lost 2 bases, and 9 bases lay between the germline ends. Per germline, CDR1 MNHEY and CDR2 SVGAGI.

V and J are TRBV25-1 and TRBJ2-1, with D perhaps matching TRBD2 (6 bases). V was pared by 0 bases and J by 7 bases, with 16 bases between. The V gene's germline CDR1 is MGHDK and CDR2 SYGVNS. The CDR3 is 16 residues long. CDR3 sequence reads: CASSEYGRSKGNEQFF. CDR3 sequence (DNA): TGTGCCAGCAGTGAATATGGGAGGTCCAAGGGAAATGAGCAGTTCTTC.

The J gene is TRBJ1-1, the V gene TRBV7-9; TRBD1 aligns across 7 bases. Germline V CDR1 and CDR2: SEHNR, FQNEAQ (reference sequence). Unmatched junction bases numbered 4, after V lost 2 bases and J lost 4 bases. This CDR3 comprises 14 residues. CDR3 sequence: CASSLTRDSTEAFF. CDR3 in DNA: TGTGCCAGCAGCTTAACGCGGGACAGCACTGAAGCTTTCTTT.

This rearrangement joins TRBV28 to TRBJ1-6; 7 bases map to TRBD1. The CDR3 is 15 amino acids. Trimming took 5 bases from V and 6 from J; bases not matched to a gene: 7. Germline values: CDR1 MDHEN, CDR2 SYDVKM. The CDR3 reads CASSKYGTANSPLHF. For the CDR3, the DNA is TGTGCCAGCAGTAAGTACGGGACAGCTAATTCACCCCTCCACTTT.

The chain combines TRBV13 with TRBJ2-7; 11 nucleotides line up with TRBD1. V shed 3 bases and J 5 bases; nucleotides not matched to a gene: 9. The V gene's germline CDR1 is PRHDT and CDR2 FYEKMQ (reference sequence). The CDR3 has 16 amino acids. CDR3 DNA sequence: TGTGCCAGCAGCTTGAGAGCCGGGACAGGGGGGCACGAGCAGTACGTC. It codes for CASSLRAGTGGHEQYV.

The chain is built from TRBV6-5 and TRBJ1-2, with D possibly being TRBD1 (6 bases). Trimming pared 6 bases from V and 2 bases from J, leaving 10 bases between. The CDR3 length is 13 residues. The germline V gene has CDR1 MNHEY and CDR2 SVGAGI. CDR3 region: CASSGTQNYGYTF. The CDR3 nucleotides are TGTGCCAGCAGCGGGACACAGAACTATGGCTACACCTTC.

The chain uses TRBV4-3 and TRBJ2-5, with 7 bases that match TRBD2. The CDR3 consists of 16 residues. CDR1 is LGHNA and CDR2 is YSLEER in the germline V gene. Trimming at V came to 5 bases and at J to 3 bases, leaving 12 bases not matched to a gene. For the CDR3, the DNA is TGCGCCAGCAGCGCACAACTAGCGTCATACAAAGAGACCCAGTACTTC. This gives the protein CASSAQLASYKETQYF.

CDR3 sequence (DNA): TGTGCCAGCAGTTGGGCGGCTCCCCCCGGGGAGCTGTTTTTT. Amino acid sequence: CASSWAAPPGELFF. The chain has TRBV2 and TRBJ2-2; no clear D. CDR3 size: 14 residues. The ends were cut back, 5 bases at V and 6 bases at J, with 13 bases in the middle. CDR1 is SNHLY and CDR2 is FYNNEI in the germline V gene.

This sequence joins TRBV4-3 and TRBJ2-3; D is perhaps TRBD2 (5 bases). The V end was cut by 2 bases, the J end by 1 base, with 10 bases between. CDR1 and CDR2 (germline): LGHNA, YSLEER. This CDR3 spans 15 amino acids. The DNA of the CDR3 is TGCGCCAGCAGCCAATTTCGAGGGCGCACAGATACGCAGTATTTT. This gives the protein CASSQFRGRTDTQYF.

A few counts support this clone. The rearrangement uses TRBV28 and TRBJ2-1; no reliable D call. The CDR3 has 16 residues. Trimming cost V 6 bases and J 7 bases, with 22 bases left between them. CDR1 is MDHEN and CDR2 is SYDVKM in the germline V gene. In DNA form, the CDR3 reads TGTGCCAGCAGGGCGGTGGGGTCTCAGTGGTTGAATGAGCAGTTCTTC. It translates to CASRAVGSQWLNEQFF.

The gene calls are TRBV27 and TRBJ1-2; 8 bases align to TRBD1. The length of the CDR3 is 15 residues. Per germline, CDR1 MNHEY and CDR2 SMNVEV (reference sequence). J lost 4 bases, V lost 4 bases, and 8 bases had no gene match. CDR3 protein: CASSSPGQGAYGYTF. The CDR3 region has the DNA TGTGCCAGCAGTTCCCCCGGACAGGGCGCCTATGGCTACACCTTC.

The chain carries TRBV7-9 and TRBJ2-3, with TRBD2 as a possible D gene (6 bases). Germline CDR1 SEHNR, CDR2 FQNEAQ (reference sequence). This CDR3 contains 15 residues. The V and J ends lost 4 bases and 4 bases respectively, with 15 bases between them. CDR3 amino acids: CASSSRGASADTQYF. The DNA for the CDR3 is TGTGCCAGCAGCTCCAGAGGGGCTAGCGCAGATACGCAGTATTTT.

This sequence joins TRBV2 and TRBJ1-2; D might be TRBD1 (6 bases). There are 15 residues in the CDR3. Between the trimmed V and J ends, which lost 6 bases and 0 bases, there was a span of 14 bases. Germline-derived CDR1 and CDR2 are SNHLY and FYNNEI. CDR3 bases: TGTGCCAGCAGCCGTTGGACAGCAGCTAACTATGGCTACACCTTC. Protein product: CASSRWTAANYGYTF.

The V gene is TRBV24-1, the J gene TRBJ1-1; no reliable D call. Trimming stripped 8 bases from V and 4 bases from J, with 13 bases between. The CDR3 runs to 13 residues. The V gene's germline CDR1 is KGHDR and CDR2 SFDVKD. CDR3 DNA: TGTGCCACCATCTCGCAGGCGTGCACTGAAGCTTTCTTT. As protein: CATISQACTEAFF.

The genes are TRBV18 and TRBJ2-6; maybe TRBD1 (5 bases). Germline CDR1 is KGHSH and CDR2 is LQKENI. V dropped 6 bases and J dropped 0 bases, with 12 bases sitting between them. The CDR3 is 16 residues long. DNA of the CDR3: TGTGCCAGCTCCGAGACAGCTAGCTCTGGGGCCAACGTCCTGACTTTC. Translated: CASSETASSGANVLTF.

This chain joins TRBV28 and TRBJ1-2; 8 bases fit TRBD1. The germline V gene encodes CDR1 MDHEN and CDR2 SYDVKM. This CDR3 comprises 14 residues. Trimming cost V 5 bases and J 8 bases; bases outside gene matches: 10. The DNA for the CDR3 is TGTGCCAGCAGTCCCCCGACAGGGGAGTTCGGCTACACCTTC. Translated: CASSPPTGEFGYTF.

In DNA, the CDR3 is TGTGCCAGCAGTTACTACGTTAGCGGGAGGGGCGAGCAGTACTTC. Its protein is CASSYYVSGRGEQYF. The rearrangement links TRBV6-2 or TRBV6-3 to TRBJ2-7; 11 bases match TRBD2. The CDR3 extends over 15 amino acids. Germline assignment: CDR1 MNHEY and CDR2 SVGEGT. With V trimmed by 1 base and J by 6 bases, 5 bases remained unmatched.

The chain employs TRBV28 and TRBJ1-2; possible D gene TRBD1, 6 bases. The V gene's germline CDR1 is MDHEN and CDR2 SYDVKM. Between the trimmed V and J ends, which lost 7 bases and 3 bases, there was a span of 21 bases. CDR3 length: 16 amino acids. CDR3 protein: CASKDGGRRLDYGYTF. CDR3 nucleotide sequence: TGTGCCAGCAAGGACGGGGGGCGTCGCCTGGACTATGGCTACACCTTC.

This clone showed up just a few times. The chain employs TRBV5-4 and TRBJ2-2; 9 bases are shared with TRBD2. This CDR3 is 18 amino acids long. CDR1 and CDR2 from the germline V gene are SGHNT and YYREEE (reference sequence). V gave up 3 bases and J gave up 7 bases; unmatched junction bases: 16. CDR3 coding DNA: TGTGCCAGCAGCTGGGGAATTGGCGGGAGGGCCGGGAACGGGGAGCTGTTTTTT. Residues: CASSWGIGGRAGNGELFF.

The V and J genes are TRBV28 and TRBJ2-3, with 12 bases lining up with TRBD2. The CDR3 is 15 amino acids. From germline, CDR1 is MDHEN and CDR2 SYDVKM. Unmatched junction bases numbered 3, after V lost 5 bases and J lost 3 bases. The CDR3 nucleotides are TGTGCCAGCAGTCGACTAGCGGGAGCGACAGATACGCAGTATTTT. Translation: CASSRLAGATDTQYF.

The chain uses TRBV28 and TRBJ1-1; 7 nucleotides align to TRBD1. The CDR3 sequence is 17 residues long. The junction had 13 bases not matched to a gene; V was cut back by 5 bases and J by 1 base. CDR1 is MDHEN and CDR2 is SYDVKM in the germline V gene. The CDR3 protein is CASSLYAQQGRNTEAFF. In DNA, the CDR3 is TGTGCCAGCAGTCTATACGCCCAACAGGGGCGGAACACTGAAGCTTTCTTT.

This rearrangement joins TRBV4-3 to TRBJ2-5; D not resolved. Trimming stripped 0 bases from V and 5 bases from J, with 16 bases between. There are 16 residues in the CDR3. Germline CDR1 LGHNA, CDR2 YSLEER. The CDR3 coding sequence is TGCGCCAGCAGCCAAGATCGGAGTGCGGTCTGGGAGACCCAGTACTTC. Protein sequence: CASSQDRSAVWETQYF.

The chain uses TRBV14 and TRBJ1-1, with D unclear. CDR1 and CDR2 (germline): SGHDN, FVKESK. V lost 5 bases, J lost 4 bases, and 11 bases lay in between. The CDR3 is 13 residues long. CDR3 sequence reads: CASSADWGTEAFF. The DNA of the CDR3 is TGTGCCAGCAGCGCGGATTGGGGCACTGAAGCTTTCTTT.